These T cell receptor beta chains were read from a single sample in a study of blood T cell repertoires in COVID-19. Profiled with immunoSEQ multiplex PCR; TCRdb holds only in-frame clones, not every one. In the table there are 130,000 or so clones, around 84% of which are singletons. Sequenced input: PBMCs or T cells enriched from blood (not recorded which). These receptor sequences come from a woman aged 25 to 39 who had recovered from COVID-19. Each CDR3 is given with its conserved first and last residue. D genes are given only for firm matches. Expanded clones are given a class, and other clones once, few, many or no size at all.

TRBJ2-5,.,TRBV7-2,.,CASSPGETQYF,TGTGCCAGCAGCCCGGGTGAGACCCAGTACTTC
TRBJ2-1,.,TRBV3-1/TRBV3-2,.,CASSLSGGGGGAQFF,TGTGCCAGCAGCCTTTCAGGGGGCGGCGGGGGTGCGCAGTTCTTC
TRBJ1-6,.,TRBV6-5,once,CASRGERDSPLHF,TGTGCCAGCAGAGGGGAAAGGGATTCACCCCTCCACTTT
TRBJ2-7,.,TRBV4-2,.,CASSQASWGGAEAYEQYF,TGTGCCAGCAGCCAAGCCTCTTGGGGCGGGGCGGAAGCCTACGAGCAGTACTTC
TRBJ1-2,TRBD1,TRBV6-2/TRBV6-3,.,CASSRGTAKPNYGYTF,TGTGCCAGCAGCCGCGGGACAGCCAAGCCTAACTATGGCTACACCTTC
TRBJ2-7,TRBD1,TRBV19,once,CASSPRQGVPYEQYF,TGTGCCAGTAGTCCCAGACAGGGGGTTCCCTACGAGCAGTACTTC
TRBJ2-6,.,TRBV5-1,.,CASSFPGLGGANVLTF,TGCGCCAGCAGCTTCCCAGGGTTAGGTGGGGCCAACGTCCTGACTTTC
TRBJ2-1,TRBD2,TRBV10-3,.,CAIRPTSGRAGKDEQFF,TGTGCCATCAGACCTACTAGCGGGAGGGCCGGAAAGGATGAGCAGTTCTTC
TRBJ1-6,.,TRBV5-6,.,CASSPRTTVPNSPLHF,TGTGCCAGCAGCCCCCGAACGACAGTGCCTAATTCACCCCTCCACTTT
TRBJ1-2,TRBD1,TRBV5-6,.,CASRRQGLNYGYTF,TGTGCCAGCAGGAGACAGGGCCTGAACTATGGCTACACCTTC
TRBJ2-1,TRBD2,TRBV18,.,CASSPPLTSDLWDEQFF,TGTGCCAGCTCACCACCGTTGACTAGCGATCTATGGGATGAGCAGTTCTTC
TRBJ2-2,.,TRBV3-1/TRBV3-2,few,CASSKDASVGELFF,TGTGCCAGCAGCAAAGACGCTAGCGTAGGGGAGCTGTTTTTT
TRBJ1-2,TRBD1,TRBV3-1/TRBV3-2,few,CASRLHRGSYGYTF,TGTGCCAGCAGACTCCACAGGGGAAGCTATGGCTACACCTTC
TRBJ2-7,TRBD2,TRBV7-2,.,CASSPTSDSYEQYF,TGTGCCAGCAGCCCGACTAGCGACTCCTACGAGCAGTACTTC
TRBJ1-2,.,TRBV28,.,CASTLRGNYGYTF,TGTGCCAGCACCCTTAGGGGTAACTATGGCTACACCTTC
TRBJ1-6,.,TRBV30,.,CAWSVLPLEFNSPLHF,TGTGCCTGGAGTGTACTACCCCTCGAATTTAATTCACCCCTCCACTTT